This passage covers 22 T cell receptor beta chains from one sample sequenced in a study of shared clonotypes between healthy human individuals (TCRdb year 2020). Library preparation employed the immunoSEQ multiplex PCR assay. In its TCRdb copy, this immuneACCESS table keeps in-frame sequences only and misses some clones. Where compared with another copy, unresolved V genes explain less than half of these, and the others have no known cause. In this sample the table shows some 2,500,000 clones, approximately 94% of which occur a single time. Roughly 0.36% of the sample is in the top ten clones. Sequencing was done on a sample of naive CD4+ T cells from PBMCs. What the cell subset or site label conveys for this sample: CD45RA+ positively selected. The source is a man aged 18 to 29 in good health. Some clones in this sample may be carry-over from other donors' samples.

The chain links TRBV7-7 to TRBJ2-5; D ambiguous. Trimming left V 1 base short and J 1 base short, with 7 bases between. This CDR3 is built from 14 residues. Germline V gives CDR1 SSHAT, CDR2 FNYEAQ (reference sequence). The CDR3 DNA follows: TGTGCCAGCAGCTTAGGTACTACCCAAGAGACCCAGTACTTC. This encodes CASSLGTTQETQYF. The whole variable domain, remainder taken from reference TRBV7-7 and TRBJ2-5, is GAGVSQSPRYKVTKRGQDVTLRCDPISSHATLYWYQQALGQGPEFLTYFNYEAQPDKSGLPSDRFSAERPEGSISTLTIQRTEQRDSAMYRCASSLGTTQETQYFGPGTRLLVL.

The chain carries TRBV7-9 and TRBJ1-5; 9 bases are a match to TRBD1. V shed 0 bases and J 4 bases; nucleotides not matched to a gene: 1. Looked up from germline, CDR1 is SEHNR and CDR2 is FQNEAQ (reference sequence). The CDR3 loop spans 15 amino acids. CDR3 in DNA: TGTGCCAGCAGCTTAGCGACAGGGGGTAATCAGCCCCAGCATTTT. Amino acid sequence: CASSLATGGNQPQHF.

This chain uses TRBV7-2 with TRBJ1-2; TRBD1 agrees at 9 bases. V trimming: 5 bases; J trimming: 8 bases; junction bases outside the gene matches: 6. The CDR3 has 13 amino acids. The germline V gene encodes CDR1 SGHTA and CDR2 FQGNSA. The CDR3 region is CASSKTGGKGYTF. CDR3 nucleotide sequence: TGTGCCAGCAGCAAGACAGGGGGAAAAGGCTACACCTTC. Full variable domain (missing parts from reference TRBV7-2 and TRBJ1-2): GAGVSQSPSNKVTEKGKDVELRCDPISGHTALYWYRQSLGQGLEFLIYFQGNSAPDKSGLPSDRFSAERTGGSVSTLTIQRTQQEDSAVYLCASSKTGGKGYTFGSGTRLTVV.

This chain connects TRBV29-1 to TRBJ1-2; D gene ambiguous. Germline CDR1 SQVTM, CDR2 ANQGSEA. This CDR3 contains 14 residues. V was shortened by 4 bases and J by 1 base, with 13 bases between the two germline ends. The CDR3 DNA sequence: TGCAGCGTTGGTTTCCCAAACAATAACTATGGCTACACCTTC. This sequence encodes CSVGFPNNNYGYTF.

The rearrangement uses TRBV27 and TRBJ1-1; weak D call: TRBD1 (6 bases). This CDR3 is 15 amino acids long. The germline V gene encodes CDR1 MNHEY and CDR2 SMNVEV (reference sequence). Trimming cost V 2 bases and J 1 base, with 11 bases left between them. The CDR3 loop reads CASSLKPTGNTEAFF. In DNA form, the CDR3 reads TGTGCCAGCAGTTTAAAACCGACAGGGAACACTGAAGCTTTCTTT.

V and J are TRBV27 and TRBJ1-1; tentatively, D is TRBD1 (6 bases). In germline, CDR1 is MNHEY, CDR2 SMNVEV (reference sequence). The CDR3 has 16 amino acids. V dropped 7 bases and J dropped 2 bases, with 20 bases sitting between them. The CDR3 nucleotides read TGTGCCAGCACCGTTACCGGAGAGGGGGGAAACACTGAAGCTTTCTTT. Residues: CASTVTGEGGNTEAFF.

The chain combines TRBV7-3 with TRBJ2-7; unclear D gene. This CDR3 spans 13 amino acids. V was cut by 0 bases and J by 4 bases, with 7 bases left in between. Germline CDR1 reads SGHTA; CDR2 reads FQGTGA. Written as DNA, the CDR3 is TGTGCCAGCAGCTTAACGTTCGGTTACGAGCAGTACTTC. Translation gives CASSLTFGYEQYF. The variable domain in full, with the rest retrieved from reference TRBV7-3 and TRBJ2-7, is GAGVSQTPSNKVTEKGKYVELRCDPISGHTALYWYRQSLGQGPEFLIYFQGTGAADDSGLPNDRFFAVRPEGSVSTLKIQRTERGDSAVYLCASSLTFGYEQYFGPGTRLTVT.

Worth noting for this clone: Additional DNA sequences in this sample encode the identical CDR3. The rearrangement joins TRBV9 to TRBJ1-2; D gene ambiguous. This CDR3 is 13 amino acids long. Germline V gene lookup returns CDR1 SGDLS and CDR2 YYNGEE. V dropped 5 bases and J dropped 0 bases, with 8 bases sitting between them. The CDR3 here is CASSVDTNYGYTF. For the CDR3, the DNA is TGTGCCAGCAGTGTGGATACTAACTATGGCTACACCTTC.

J is TRBJ2-5 and V is TRBV7-8; 8 bases line up with TRBD1. The junction had 2 bases not matched to a gene; V was cut back by 3 bases and J by 5 bases. Per germline, CDR1 SGHVS and CDR2 FQNEAQ. The CDR3 runs 13 residues. CDR3 loop: CASSFRQGETQYF. Written as DNA, the CDR3 is TGTGCCAGCAGCTTTAGACAGGGGGAGACCCAGTACTTC.

This chain uses TRBV29-1 with TRBJ1-4; D is perhaps TRBD1 (5 bases). The V gene's germline CDR1 is SQVTM and CDR2 ANQGSEA. The CDR3 extends over 12 amino acids. Trimming removed 0 bases from V and 7 bases from J, with 6 bases in between. The CDR3 DNA is TGCAGCGTTGAAGATGGGGGTGAAAAACTGTTTTTT. This encodes CSVEDGGEKLFF.

The chain has TRBV28 and TRBJ2-5, with D possibly called TRBD1 or TRBD2 (7 bases each). Germline CDR1 is MDHEN and CDR2 is SYDVKM. The V gene lost 7 bases and the J gene lost 5 bases, with 20 bases spanning the gap. The CDR3 spans 15 residues. The CDR3 nucleotides read TGTGCCAGCAACAACAGGGCAGGGGGAGGGGAGACCCAGTACTTC. It encodes CASNNRAGGGETQYF.

This chain joins TRBV6-5 and TRBJ1-3; D perhaps matches TRBD1 (5 bases). Germline values: CDR1 MNHEY, CDR2 SVGAGI. V lost 6 bases, J lost 2 bases, and 11 bases lay in between. This CDR3 has 14 amino acids. The CDR3 spells CASSFGGAGNTIYF. In DNA, the CDR3 is TGTGCCAGCAGCTTCGGGGGGGCTGGAAACACCATATATTTT.

The chain couples TRBV6-1 to TRBJ2-1; the match to TRBD2 covers 11 bases. Germline CDR1 reads MNHNS; CDR2 reads SASEGT. This CDR3 has 16 residues. Trimming at V came to 1 base and at J to 12 bases, leaving 11 bases not matched to a gene. Written as DNA, the CDR3 is TGTGCCAGCAGTGAAGTATCTCTAGCGGGAGGAGGGGGGCAGTTCTTC. Residues: CASSEVSLAGGGGQFF.

The table lists this clone with a count of one. The V and J genes are TRBV29-1 and TRBJ2-1; TRBD2 aligns across 10 bases. Trimming cost V 4 bases and J 0 bases; bases outside gene matches: 6. CDR1 is SQVTM and CDR2 is ANQGSEA in the germline V gene. The CDR3 is 16 amino acids. The CDR3: CSVAWTSGNSYNEQFF. The CDR3 bases are TGCAGCGTTGCGTGGACTAGCGGAAACTCCTACAATGAGCAGTTCTTC.

The CDR3 bases are TGTGCCAGCTCACCACCGGGACAGGGAACTGGGGCCAACGTCCTGACTTTC. Its protein product is CASSPPGQGTGANVLTF. The V and J genes are TRBV18 and TRBJ2-6; 9 bases are a match to TRBD1. Germline lookup yields CDR1 KGHSH and CDR2 LQKENI. Unmatched junction bases numbered 2, after V lost 0 bases and J lost 2 bases. The length of the CDR3 is 17 residues.

As DNA, the CDR3 is TGTGCCATCAGTGACCGGGGGGGGGAGCAGTACTTC. It specifies CAISDRGGEQYF. V is TRBV10-3 and J is TRBJ2-7, with TRBD2 identical over 8 bases. V trimming: 3 bases; J trimming: 7 bases; junction bases outside the gene matches: 2. Per germline, CDR1 ENHRY and CDR2 SYGVKD. The CDR3 totals 12 residues.

The rearrangement links TRBV9 to TRBJ1-2; TRBD1 might be the D (5 bases). This CDR3 is built from 16 residues. Trimming took 2 bases from V and 4 from J, leaving 18 bases between them. The germline V gene encodes CDR1 SGDLS and CDR2 YYNGEE. This CDR3 reads CASSVGTQSRGYGYTF. In nucleotides, the CDR3 is TGTGCCAGCAGCGTTGGGACCCAATCCCGGGGCTATGGCTACACCTTC.

As concerns this clone: Different DNA sequences within this sample yield the same CDR3. The genes are TRBV2 and TRBJ2-2, with D possibly TRBD2 on 5 matching bases. Germline-derived CDR1 and CDR2 are SNHLY and FYNNEI. Trimming took 8 bases from V and 0 from J, leaving 10 bases between them. The CDR3 runs 14 residues. The CDR3: CASGGLANTGELFF. CDR3 coding DNA: TGTGCCAGCGGCGGACTCGCGAACACCGGGGAGCTGTTTTTT.

This chain links TRBV6-4 with TRBJ1-2, with a weak D call TRBD1 (5 bases). Trimming shortened V by 0 bases and J by 8 bases, and 13 bases separated the two germline ends. CDR3 length: 14 amino acids. CDR1 and CDR2 (germline): MRHNA, SNTAGT. CDR3 sequence reads: CASSDSGGLGGYTF. As DNA, the CDR3 is TGTGCCAGCAGTGACTCCGGGGGGTTGGGAGGCTACACCTTC.

Points on this clone: The same CDR3 is also encoded by other DNA sequences in this sample. V is TRBV7-2 and J is TRBJ2-7; D remains ambiguous. The V gene's germline CDR1 is SGHTA and CDR2 FQGNSA. This CDR3 spans 12 amino acids. V was clipped by 2 bases and J by 3 bases, with 5 bases between them. The CDR3 nucleotides are TGTGCCAGCAGCTTATCTCGCTACGAGCAGTACTTC. This gives the protein CASSLSRYEQYF.

In regard to this clone: At one of its ends the junction is not consistent with the germline gene, which may arise from a read error. The genes are TRBV7-2 and TRBJ2-5, with 10 bases fitting TRBD2. The CDR3 consists of 15 residues. Per germline, CDR1 SGHTA and CDR2 FQGNSA. The CDR3 sequence: CASSLAGALQETQYF. In nucleotides, the CDR3 is TGTGCCAGCAGCCTAGCGGGAGCCCTCCAAGAGACCCAGTACTTC.

The chain recombines TRBV5-1 with TRBJ1-1; possibly TRBD1 for D (6 bases). V was cut by 2 bases and J by 1 base, with 15 bases left in between. There are 16 residues in the CDR3. Germline values: CDR1 SGHRS, CDR2 YFSETQ. CDR3 in amino acids: CASSLRGKTENTEAFF. In DNA form, the CDR3 reads TGCGCCAGCAGCTTAAGGGGGAAGACAGAGAACACTGAAGCTTTCTTT.